A single T cell receptor beta chain is shown here with its context. This record comes from a study of blood T cell repertoires in COVID-19. The CDR3 extends over 15 amino acids. Trimming took off 0 bases at V and 2 bases at J, with 7 bases between the two ends. Germline assignment: CDR1 LGHNA and CDR2 YNFKEQ. In the study's own analysis: Reference gene primer amplification yielded estimated nucleated cell counts. TCRdb's copy holds only in-frame clones and misses some; the assay was immunoSEQ multiplex PCR. The V and J calls and clone size are taken from that table; D and trimming were inferred from the DNA. The sample contains roughly 29,000 clones, about 92% of which appear only once.

This sequence originates from a woman between 65 and 79 years old with COVID-19, enrolled during active disease. What was sequenced was peripheral blood. The chain links TRBV4-2 to TRBJ2-2; D is perhaps TRBD2 (6 bases). This chain's CDR3 is CASSQDGGNTGELFF. The CDR3 DNA sequence: TGTGCCAGCAGCCAAGACGGGGGAAACACCGGGGAGCTGTTTTTT.